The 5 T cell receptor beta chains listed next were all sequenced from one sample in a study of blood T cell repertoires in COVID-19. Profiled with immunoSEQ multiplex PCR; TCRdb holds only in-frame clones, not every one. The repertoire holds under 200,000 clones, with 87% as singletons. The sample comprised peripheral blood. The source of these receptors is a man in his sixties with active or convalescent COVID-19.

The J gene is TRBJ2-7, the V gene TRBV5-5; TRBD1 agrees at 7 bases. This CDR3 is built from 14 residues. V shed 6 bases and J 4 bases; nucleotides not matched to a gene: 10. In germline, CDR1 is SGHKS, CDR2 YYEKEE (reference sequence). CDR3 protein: CASKPTGSGYEQYF. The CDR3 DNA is TGTGCCAGCAAACCGACAGGGAGTGGGTACGAGCAGTACTTC.

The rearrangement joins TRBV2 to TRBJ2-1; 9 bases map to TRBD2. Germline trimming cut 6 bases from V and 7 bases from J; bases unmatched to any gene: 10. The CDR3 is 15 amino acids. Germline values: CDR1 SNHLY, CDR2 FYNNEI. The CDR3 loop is CASSGNLAGLNEQFF. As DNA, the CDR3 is TGTGCCAGCAGCGGCAATCTAGCGGGGCTTAATGAGCAGTTCTTC.

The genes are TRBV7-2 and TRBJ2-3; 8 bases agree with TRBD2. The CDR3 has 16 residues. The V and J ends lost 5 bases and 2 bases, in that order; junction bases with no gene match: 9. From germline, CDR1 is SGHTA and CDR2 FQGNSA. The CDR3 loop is CASSPQVAGITDTQYF. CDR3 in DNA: TGTGCCAGCAGCCCCCAGGTAGCGGGGATCACAGATACGCAGTATTTT.

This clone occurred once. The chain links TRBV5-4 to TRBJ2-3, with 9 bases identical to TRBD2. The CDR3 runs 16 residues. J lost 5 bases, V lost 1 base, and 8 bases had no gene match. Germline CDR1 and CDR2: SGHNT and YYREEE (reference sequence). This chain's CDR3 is CASSLSRGGRIDTQYF. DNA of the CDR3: TGTGCCAGCAGCTTGTCGCGGGGGGGCAGGATAGATACGCAGTATTTT.

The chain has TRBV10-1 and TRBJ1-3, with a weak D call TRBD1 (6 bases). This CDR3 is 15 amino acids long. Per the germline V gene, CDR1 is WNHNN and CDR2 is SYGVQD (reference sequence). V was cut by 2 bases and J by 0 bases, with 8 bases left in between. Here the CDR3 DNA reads TGCGCCAGCAGTGAGCGACAGGACTCTGGAAACACCATATATTTT. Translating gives CASSERQDSGNTIYF.